Below, 18 T cell receptor beta chains from the same sample are listed, as sequenced in a study of CD8 T cells in Susac syndrome. It was with random hexamers that 0.5 to 1 ug RNA was reverse transcribed. TCRdb ran MiXCR on the immunoSEQ multiplex PCR reads and lists one entry per CDR3 protein. Here the sample spans approximately 210,000 distinct CDR3 sequences, about 96% being singletons. Sequenced sample: CD4+ T cells from PBMCs. These receptor sequences come from a human donor with multiple sclerosis.

The chain employs TRBV3-1 and TRBJ2-1; 9 nucleotides line up with TRBD2. Looked up from germline, CDR1 is LGHDT and CDR2 is YNNKEL (reference sequence). J was trimmed by 10 bases and V by 4 bases; bases with no gene match: 11. The CDR3 consists of 15 residues. The CDR3 sequence is CASSLGLARRGEQFF. CDR3 nucleotide sequence: TGTGCCAGCAGCCTTGGACTAGCGCGCCGTGGGGAGCAGTTCTTC.

V gene TRBV20-1 combines with J gene TRBJ1-5; possible D gene TRBD1, 6 bases. Germline assignment: CDR1 DFQATT and CDR2 SNEGSKA (reference sequence). The V gene lost 0 bases and the J gene lost 0 bases, with 12 bases spanning the gap. There are 16 residues in the CDR3. This chain's CDR3 is CSARDGGRGSNQPQHF. DNA for the CDR3: TGCAGTGCTAGAGATGGGGGGCGCGGTAGCAATCAGCCCCAGCATTTT.

J is TRBJ2-7 and V is TRBV12-3 or TRBV12-4; no clear D. The CDR3 contains 12 residues. V lost 3 bases and J 7 bases, leaving 10 bases between the germline ends. The DNA for the CDR3 is TGTGCCAGCAGTTTCTCCCACTTGGAGCAGTACTTC. This translates into CASSFSHLEQYF.

This chain links TRBV30 with TRBJ1-5; 7 nucleotides agree with TRBD1. Looked up from germline, CDR1 is GTSNPN and CDR2 is SVGIG (reference sequence). This CDR3 has 13 amino acids. With 3 bases clipped from V and 5 bases from J, the junction kept 4 bases outside the gene matches. The CDR3 DNA sequence: TGTGCCTGGAGCTCGACAGGGTATCAGCCCCAGCATTTT. It specifies CAWSSTGYQPQHF.

This clonotype was counted once. The chain is built from TRBV5-4 and TRBJ2-3; 9 bases map to TRBD2. The germline CDR1 and CDR2 sequences are SGHNT and YYREEE (reference sequence). After removal of 4 bases from V and 3 bases from J, the junction contained 6 bases not matched to a gene. The CDR3 length is 15 residues. CDR3 amino acids: CASSISGGQTDTQYF. The CDR3 nucleotides read TGTGCCAGCAGCATAAGCGGGGGGCAGACAGATACGCAGTATTTT.

This clonotype showed up just once. This sequence joins TRBV3-1 and TRBJ2-1, with D perhaps TRBD2 (6 bases). CDR3 length: 13 residues. In germline, CDR1 is LGHDT, CDR2 YNNKEL (reference sequence). Between the trimmed V and J ends, which lost 5 bases and 5 bases, there was a span of 10 bases. The CDR3 here is CASSTGLNNEQFF. Written as DNA, the CDR3 is TGTGCCAGCAGCACGGGACTCAACAATGAGCAGTTCTTC.

This clonotype was counted a single time. This chain links TRBV9 with TRBJ1-2; 9 positions match TRBD1. With V trimmed by 4 bases and J by 6 bases, 7 bases remained unmatched. The CDR3 runs to 14 residues. From germline, CDR1 is SGDLS and CDR2 YYNGEE. The CDR3 is CASSLEDRGHGYTF. The CDR3 DNA is TGTGCCAGCAGCCTAGAGGACAGGGGACATGGCTACACCTTC.

The V and J genes are TRBV3-1 and TRBJ1-1; TRBD1 matches 10 bases. This CDR3 region has 18 residues. Germline CDR1 reads LGHDT; CDR2 reads YNNKEL (reference sequence). V gave up 4 bases and J gave up 4 bases; unmatched junction bases: 15. The CDR3 spells CASSPHPGGTGDSTEAFF. The CDR3 nucleotides are TGTGCCAGCAGCCCTCACCCAGGTGGGACAGGGGATAGCACTGAAGCTTTCTTT.

The chain combines TRBV20-1 with TRBJ1-1; 11 bases are a match to TRBD1. The germline V gene encodes CDR1 DFQATT and CDR2 SNEGSKA (reference sequence). Losses at the gene ends were 2 bases for V and 2 bases for J; bases not matched to a gene: 4. CDR3 length equals 15 residues. The CDR3 DNA sequence: TGCAGTGCTAGACCCGGACAGGGGGCAAACACTGAAGCTTTCTTT. It encodes CSARPGQGANTEAFF.

The V gene is TRBV7-2, the J gene TRBJ2-1; 7 bases align to TRBD2. This CDR3 is built from 14 residues. The germline V gene encodes CDR1 SGHTA and CDR2 FQGNSA. V lost 1 base to trimming and J lost 6 bases; unmatched junction nucleotides: 3. The CDR3 coding sequence is TGTGCCAGCAGCTTAGGCCCTAGCGGCAATGAGCAGTTCTTC. It is translated as CASSLGPSGNEQFF.

The chain links TRBV7-2 to TRBJ2-4; the match to TRBD1 covers 8 bases. The germline V gene has CDR1 SGHTA and CDR2 FQGNSA. There are 17 residues in the CDR3. Trimming took 4 bases from V and 0 from J; bases not matched to a gene: 8. The CDR3 DNA follows: TGTGCCAGCAGCTCCGCTCAGGGGGCACTAGCCAAAAACATTCAGTACTTC. It translates to CASSSAQGALAKNIQYF.

This chain connects TRBV12-3 or TRBV12-4 to TRBJ1-2; D uncertain. Trimming cost V 2 bases and J 7 bases, with 11 bases left between them. The CDR3 totals 13 residues. CDR3 region: CASSLTTHFGYTF. CDR3 nucleotides: TGTGCCAGCAGTTTAACCACTCATTTTGGCTACACCTTC.

The chain carries TRBV3-1 and TRBJ1-2, with D possibly being TRBD1 (5 bases). Per the germline V gene, CDR1 is LGHDT and CDR2 is YNNKEL (reference sequence). This CDR3 region has 14 residues. V lost 2 bases, J lost 4 bases, and 11 bases lay in between. CDR3 in DNA: TGTGCCAGCAGCCAAACCCAGACAGTCTATGGCTACACCTTC. Its translation: CASSQTQTVYGYTF.

This chain joins TRBV3-1 and TRBJ2-1, with D tentatively TRBD1 or TRBD2 (5 bases each). Germline loops: CDR1 LGHDT, CDR2 YNNKEL (reference sequence). This CDR3 is 12 amino acids long. The V end was cut by 4 bases, the J end by 9 bases, with 10 bases between. The CDR3 spells CASSLLGVEQFF. In DNA, the CDR3 is TGTGCCAGCAGCCTACTAGGGGTTGAGCAGTTCTTC.

The V and J genes are TRBV12-3 or TRBV12-4 and TRBJ2-1; the D is unclear. There are 12 residues in the CDR3. Trimming removed 4 bases from V and 4 bases from J, with 5 bases in between. The CDR3 is CASSSYYNEQFF. Written as DNA, the CDR3 is TGTGCCAGCAGTTCCTATTACAATGAGCAGTTCTTC.

The gene calls are TRBV24-1 and TRBJ2-1, with 8 bases matching TRBD2. This CDR3 spans 16 amino acids. With V trimmed by 2 bases and J by 9 bases, 11 bases remained unmatched. The germline V gene encodes CDR1 KGHDR and CDR2 SFDVKD. The CDR3 loop reads CATSDSLSGNGGEQFF. As DNA, the CDR3 is TGTGCCACCAGTGATTCCCTTAGCGGGAATGGGGGTGAGCAGTTCTTC.

The V and J genes are TRBV6-5 and TRBJ1-1; D is perhaps TRBD1 (6 bases). The CDR3 covers 13 residues. V was shortened by 6 bases and J by 3 bases, with 11 bases between the two germline ends. Per the germline V gene, CDR1 is MNHEY and CDR2 is SVGAGI. CDR3 nucleotide sequence: TGTGCCAGCAGACCCTACAGGGACACTGAAGCTTTCTTT. Protein product: CASRPYRDTEAFF.

This chain connects TRBV15 to TRBJ1-6; D gene unclear. The CDR3 is 15 amino acids. The V and J ends lost 0 bases and 3 bases respectively, with 6 bases between them. Germline CDR1 is LNHNV and CDR2 is YYDKDF (reference sequence). The CDR3 bases are TGTGCCACCAGCAGAGATCCAGTCTATAATTCACCCCTCCACTTT. Its translation is CATSRDPVYNSPLHF.